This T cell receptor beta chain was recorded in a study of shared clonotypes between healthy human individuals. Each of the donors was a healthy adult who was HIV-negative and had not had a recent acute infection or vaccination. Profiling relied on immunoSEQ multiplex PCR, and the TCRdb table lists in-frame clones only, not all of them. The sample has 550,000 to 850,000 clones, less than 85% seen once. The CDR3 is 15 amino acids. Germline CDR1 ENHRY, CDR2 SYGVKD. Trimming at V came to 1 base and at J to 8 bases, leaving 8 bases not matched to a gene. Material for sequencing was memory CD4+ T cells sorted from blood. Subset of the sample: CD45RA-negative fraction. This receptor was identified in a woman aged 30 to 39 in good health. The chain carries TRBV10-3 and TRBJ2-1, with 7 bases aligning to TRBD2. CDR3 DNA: TGTGCCATCAGTGAGTGGCGGGAGAGGGAAGATGAGCAGTTCTTC. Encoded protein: CAISEWREREDEQFF.